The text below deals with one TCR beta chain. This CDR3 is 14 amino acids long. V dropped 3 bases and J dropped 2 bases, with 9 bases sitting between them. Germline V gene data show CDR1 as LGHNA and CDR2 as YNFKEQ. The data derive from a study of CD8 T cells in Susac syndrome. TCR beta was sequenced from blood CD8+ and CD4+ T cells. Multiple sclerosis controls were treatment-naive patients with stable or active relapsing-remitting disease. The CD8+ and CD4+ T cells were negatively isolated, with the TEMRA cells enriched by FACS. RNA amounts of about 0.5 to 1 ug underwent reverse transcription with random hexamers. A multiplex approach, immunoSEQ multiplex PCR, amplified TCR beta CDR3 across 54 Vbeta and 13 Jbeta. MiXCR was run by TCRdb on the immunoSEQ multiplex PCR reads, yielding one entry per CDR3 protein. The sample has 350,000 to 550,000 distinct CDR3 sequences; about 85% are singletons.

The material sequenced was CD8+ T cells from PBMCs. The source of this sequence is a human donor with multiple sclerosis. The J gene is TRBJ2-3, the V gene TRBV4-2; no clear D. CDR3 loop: CASSQFPTTDTQYF. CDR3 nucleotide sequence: TGTGCCAGCAGCCAGTTTCCTACCACAGATACGCAGTATTTT.